The rows below give T cell receptor beta chains drawn from one sample of a study of neurological immune-mediated disorders. TCRdb fed the 5' RACE reads into MiXCR, producing one record per CDR3 protein. The data contain about 40,000 distinct CDR3 sequences, roughly 2.5% of them seen just once; the ten biggest clones take up roughly 2.3%. The material sequenced was PBMCs. These receptor sequences come from a man aged 50-59 years with multiple sclerosis. Both conserved end residues are part of each CDR3. A D gene is named only where the DNA matches it firmly. Size tells how often a clone was seen (once, few, many) or the class of an expanded clone, and some rows leave it out.

V: TRBV7-2
J: TRBJ1-1
D: -
size: many
CDR3: CASSLRSGTPGNTEAFF
DNA: TGTGCCAGCAGCTTGCGATCCGGGACCCCGGGAAACACTGAAGCTTTCTTT

V: TRBV20-1
J: TRBJ1-6
D: -
size: many
CDR3: CSVGGFDSPLHF
DNA: TGCAGTGTTGGGGGATTCGATTCACCCCTCCACTTT

V: TRBV25-1
J: TRBJ1-2
D: -
size: many
CDR3: CASSDIRVPLTF
DNA: TGTGCCAGCAGTGACATCAGGGTCCCTCTCACCTTC

V: TRBV20-1
J: TRBJ2-2
D: TRBD1
size: -
CDR3: CSARVTGIGELFF
DNA: TGCAGTGCTAGAGTGACAGGGATCGGAGAGCTGTTTTTT

V: TRBV7-7
J: TRBJ2-3
D: -
size: many
CDR3: CASSFQVSDTQYF
DNA: -

V: TRBV28
J: TRBJ1-5
D: -
size: many
CDR3: CASSLPQGGQPQHF
DNA: TGTGCCAGCAGTTTACCCCAGGGAGGTCAGCCCCAGCATTTT

V: TRBV19
J: TRBJ2-2
D: -
size: -
CDR3: CASSTARGGGNTGELFF
DNA: TGTGCCAGTAGTACCGCTAGGGGTGGGGGAAACACCGGGGAGCTGTTTTTT

V: TRBV7-8
J: TRBJ2-3
D: -
size: many
CDR3: CASSPGSPANTQYF
DNA: TGTGCCAGCAGCCCAGGATCGCCAGCCAATACGCAGTATTTT

V: TRBV7-9
J: TRBJ2-4
D: -
size: many
CDR3: CASSSGGYIQYF
DNA: TGTGCCAGCAGCTCCGGGGGCTACATTCAGTACTTC

V: TRBV20-1
J: TRBJ1-5
D: -
size: many
CDR3: CSASIRGSNQPQHF
DNA: TGCAGTGCTAGTATCAGGGGAAGCAATCAGCCCCAGCATTTT

V: TRBV7-3
J: TRBJ2-1
D: -
size: many
CDR3: CASSPARDGNNEQFF
DNA: TGTGCCAGCAGCCCCGCCCGGGACGGCAACAATGAGCAGTTCTTC

V: TRBV7-2
J: TRBJ1-5
D: -
size: many
CDR3: CASSLGYRNNQPQHF
DNA: TGTGCCAGCAGCTTAGGCTACCGGAACAATCAGCCCCAGCATTTT

V: TRBV12-3/TRBV12-4
J: TRBJ2-7
D: TRBD1
size: many
CDR3: CASSPDRNSYEQYF
DNA: TGTGCCAGCAGCCCGGACAGGAACTCCTACGAGCAGTACTTC

V: TRBV18
J: TRBJ1-1
D: TRBD1
size: few
CDR3: CASSPRGRQGVTTEAFF
DNA: TGTGCCAGCTCACCAAGAGGGAGACAGGGGGTGACCACTGAAGCTTTCTTT

V: TRBV6-5
J: TRBJ1-2
D: -
size: many
CDR3: CASSYAGHYGYTF
DNA: TGTGCCAGCAGTTACGCGGGACACTATGGCTACACCTTC

V: TRBV20-1
J: TRBJ2-5
D: -
size: many
CDR3: CSGENWETQYF
DNA: TGCAGTGGGGAGAATTGGGAGACCCAGTACTTC